The T cell receptor (beta chain) described here comes from a study of OX40 agonist ivuxolimab in advanced cancers. Repertoires were generated with immunoSEQ multiplex PCR, while TCRdb's copy carries only in-frame clones and drops some. Of under 45,000 clones detected, over 80% appear once; the ten largest clones hold about 35%. V was pared by 1 base and J by 9 bases, with 8 bases of the junction left unmatched. This CDR3 is built from 16 residues. CDR1 and CDR2 (germline): SGHTA, FQGTGA. The sample was CD4+ or CD8+ T cells sorted from blood, taken in a trial of the OX40 agonist ivuxolimab. The rearrangement uses TRBV7-3 and TRBJ2-1, with TRBD2 identical over 11 bases. The receptor's source is an adult with an advanced solid tumor such as melanoma, head and neck, liver or kidney cancer. The CDR3, as DNA: TGTGCCAGCAGCTTAATCACTCTAGCGGGGGGCGGTGAGCAGTTCTTC. This encodes CASSLITLAGGGEQFF.